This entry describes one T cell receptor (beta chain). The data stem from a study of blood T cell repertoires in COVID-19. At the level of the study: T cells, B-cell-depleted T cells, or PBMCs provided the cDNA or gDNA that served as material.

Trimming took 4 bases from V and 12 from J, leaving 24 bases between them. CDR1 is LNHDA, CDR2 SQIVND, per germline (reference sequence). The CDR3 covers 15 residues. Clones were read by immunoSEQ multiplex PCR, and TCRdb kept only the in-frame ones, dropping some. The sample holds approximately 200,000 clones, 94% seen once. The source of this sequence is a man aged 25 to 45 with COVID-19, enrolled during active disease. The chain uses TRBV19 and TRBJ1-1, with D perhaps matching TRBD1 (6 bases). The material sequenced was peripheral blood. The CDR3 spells CASSRGNWGQRPPFF. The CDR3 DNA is TGTGCCAGTAGTAGGGGAAATTGGGGGCAGCGTCCGCCTTTCTTT.